The source of this TCR beta chain is a study of OX40 agonist ivuxolimab in advanced cancers. Overall study: Cancers in dose escalation were hepatocellular, melanoma, renal cell and head and neck.

The table came from immunoSEQ multiplex PCR; TCRdb's copy has only in-frame clones and leaves some out. The sample carries roughly 66,000 clones, around 83% recorded once. The germline CDR1 and CDR2 sequences are LGHNA and YNFKEQ. The CDR3 covers 16 residues. Autoimmune disease history or systemic immunosuppression led to patients being barred. This TCR was recovered from an adult with an advanced solid tumor such as melanoma, head and neck, liver or kidney cancer. The source was CD4+ or CD8+ T cells sorted from blood, collected in a trial of the OX40 agonist ivuxolimab. V gene TRBV4-2 combines with J gene TRBJ2-5; 8 bases are shared with TRBD1. The J call may be faulty, since TRBJ2-7 better matches the DNA end. For the CDR3, the DNA is TGTGCCAGCAGCCCGGAGGGGACAGGAGTATCCTACGAGCAGTACTTC. Residues: CASSPEGTGVSYEQYF.